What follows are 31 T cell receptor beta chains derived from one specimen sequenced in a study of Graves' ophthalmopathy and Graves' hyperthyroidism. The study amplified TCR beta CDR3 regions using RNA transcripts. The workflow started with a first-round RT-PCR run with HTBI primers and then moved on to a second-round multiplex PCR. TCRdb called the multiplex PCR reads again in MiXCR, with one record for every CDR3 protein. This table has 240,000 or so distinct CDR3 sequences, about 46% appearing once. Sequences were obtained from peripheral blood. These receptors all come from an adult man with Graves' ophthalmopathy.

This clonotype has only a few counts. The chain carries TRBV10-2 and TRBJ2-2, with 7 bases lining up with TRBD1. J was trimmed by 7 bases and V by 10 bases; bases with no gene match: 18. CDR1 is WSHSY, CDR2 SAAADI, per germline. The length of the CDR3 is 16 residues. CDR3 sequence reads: CATDDRVKSRVGELFF. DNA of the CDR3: TGCGCCACCGACGACAGGGTGAAATCGAGGGTCGGGGAGCTGTTTTTT.

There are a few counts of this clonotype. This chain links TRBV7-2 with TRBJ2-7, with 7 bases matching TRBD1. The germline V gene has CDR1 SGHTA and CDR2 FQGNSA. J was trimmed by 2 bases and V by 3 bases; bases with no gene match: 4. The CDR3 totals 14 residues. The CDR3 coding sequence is TGTGCCAGCAGCTTCGGGGACAGCACCTACGAGCAGTACTTC. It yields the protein CASSFGDSTYEQYF.

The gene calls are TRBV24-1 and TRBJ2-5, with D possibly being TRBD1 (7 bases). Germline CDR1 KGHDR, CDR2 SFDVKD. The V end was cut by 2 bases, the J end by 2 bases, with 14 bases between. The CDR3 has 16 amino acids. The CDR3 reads CATSDWVRGEQETQYF. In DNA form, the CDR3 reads TGTGCCACCAGTGATTGGGTCAGGGGGGAACAAGAGACCCAGTACTTC.

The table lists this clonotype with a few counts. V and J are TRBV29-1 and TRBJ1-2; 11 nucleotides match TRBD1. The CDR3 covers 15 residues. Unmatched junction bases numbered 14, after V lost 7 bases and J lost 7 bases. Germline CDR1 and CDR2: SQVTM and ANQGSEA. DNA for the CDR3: TGCAGCGCTCCCGGACAGGGGGCGCCCGGGAGTGGCTACACCTTC. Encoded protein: CSAPGQGAPGSGYTF.

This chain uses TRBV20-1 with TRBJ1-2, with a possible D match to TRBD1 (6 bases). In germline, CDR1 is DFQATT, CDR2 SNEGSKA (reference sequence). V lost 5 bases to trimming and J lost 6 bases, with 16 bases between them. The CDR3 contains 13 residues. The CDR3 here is CSALSSGGDGYTF. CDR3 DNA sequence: TGCAGTGCTTTATCTTCGGGGGGCGATGGCTACACCTTC.

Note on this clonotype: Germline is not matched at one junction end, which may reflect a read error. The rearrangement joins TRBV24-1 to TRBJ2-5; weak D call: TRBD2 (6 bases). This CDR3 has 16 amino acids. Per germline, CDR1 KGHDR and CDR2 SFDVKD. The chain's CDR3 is CASSSPGAGPQETQYF. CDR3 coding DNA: TGTGCCAGCAGTTCCCCGGGAGCAGGGCCTCAAGAGACCCAGTACTTC.

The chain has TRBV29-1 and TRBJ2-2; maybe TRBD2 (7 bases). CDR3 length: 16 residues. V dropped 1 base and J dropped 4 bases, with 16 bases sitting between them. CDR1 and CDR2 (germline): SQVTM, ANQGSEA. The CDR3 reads CSVEAVGGRVTGELFF. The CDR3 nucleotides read TGCAGCGTTGAAGCGGTGGGGGGGCGCGTCACCGGGGAGCTGTTTTTT.

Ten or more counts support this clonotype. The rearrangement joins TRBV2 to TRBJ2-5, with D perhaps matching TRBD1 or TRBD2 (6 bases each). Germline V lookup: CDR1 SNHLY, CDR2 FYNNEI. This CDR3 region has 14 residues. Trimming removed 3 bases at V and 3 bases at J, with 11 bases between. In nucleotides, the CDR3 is TGTGCCAGCAGTGATTGGGGGGCCAAAGAGACCCAGTACTTC. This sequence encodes CASSDWGAKETQYF. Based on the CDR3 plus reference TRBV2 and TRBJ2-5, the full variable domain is EPEVTQTPSHQVTQMGQEVILRCVPISNHLYFYWYRQILGQKVEFLVSFYNNEISEKSEIFDDQFSVERPDGSNFTLKIRSTKLEDSAMYFCASSDWGAKETQYFGPGTRLLVL.

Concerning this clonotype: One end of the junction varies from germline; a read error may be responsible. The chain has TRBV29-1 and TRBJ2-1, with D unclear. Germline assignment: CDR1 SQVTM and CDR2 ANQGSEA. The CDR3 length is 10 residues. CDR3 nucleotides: TGCAGCGGCTCCCACAATGAGCAGTTCTTC. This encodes CSGSHNEQFF.

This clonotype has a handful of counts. CDR3 loop: CASSSGQGDGNTIYF. CDR3 sequence (DNA): TGCGCCAGCAGCTCCGGACAGGGGGATGGAAACACCATATATTTT. The gene calls are TRBV5-1 and TRBJ1-3; 10 bases are a match to TRBD1. There are 15 residues in the CDR3. V shed 3 bases, J shed 3 bases, and the junction held 3 bases outside the gene matches. The germline V gene encodes CDR1 SGHRS and CDR2 YFSETQ.

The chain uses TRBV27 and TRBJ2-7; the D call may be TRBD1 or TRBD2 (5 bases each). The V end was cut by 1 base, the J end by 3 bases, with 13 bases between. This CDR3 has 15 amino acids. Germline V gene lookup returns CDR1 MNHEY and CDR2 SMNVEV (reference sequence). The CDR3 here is CASSLLGDDNYEQYF. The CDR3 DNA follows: TGTGCCAGCAGTTTATTGGGGGATGATAACTACGAGCAGTACTTC.

The CDR3 loop reads CASSYSRTEAFF. The CDR3 DNA reads as TGTGCCAGCAGTTACTCGCGAACTGAAGCTTTCTTT. This chain connects TRBV6-5 to TRBJ1-1, with D unclear. The germline V gene has CDR1 MNHEY and CDR2 SVGAGI. Trimming left V 0 bases short and J 5 bases short, with 4 bases between. The CDR3 spans 12 residues.

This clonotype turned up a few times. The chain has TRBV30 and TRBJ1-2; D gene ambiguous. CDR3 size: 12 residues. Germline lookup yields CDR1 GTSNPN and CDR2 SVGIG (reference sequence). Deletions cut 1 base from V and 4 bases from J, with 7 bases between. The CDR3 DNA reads TGTGCCTGGAGTGGGGAGAGCTATGGCTACACCTTC. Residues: CAWSGESYGYTF.

CDR3 in DNA: TGTGCCAGTAGTATCGGCAGGAAAACTGAAGCTTTCTTT. Protein: CASSIGRKTEAFF. This chain connects TRBV19 to TRBJ1-1; D is undetermined. CDR3 size: 13 residues. Deletions cut 3 bases from V and 5 bases from J, with 10 bases between. Germline V gene lookup returns CDR1 LNHDA and CDR2 SQIVND (reference sequence).

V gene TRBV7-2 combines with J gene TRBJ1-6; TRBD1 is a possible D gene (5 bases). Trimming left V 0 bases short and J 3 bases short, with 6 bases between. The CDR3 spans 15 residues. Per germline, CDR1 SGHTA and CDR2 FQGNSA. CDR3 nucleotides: TGTGCCAGCAGCTTAGCAGGGGTCTATAATTCACCCCTCCACTTT. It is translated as CASSLAGVYNSPLHF.

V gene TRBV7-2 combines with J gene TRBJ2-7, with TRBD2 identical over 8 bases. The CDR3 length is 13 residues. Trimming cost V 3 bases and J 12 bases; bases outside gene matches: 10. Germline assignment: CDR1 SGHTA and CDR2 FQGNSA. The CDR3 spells CASSFSGTSATYF. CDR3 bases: TGTGCCAGCAGCTTTTCCGGGACTAGTGCTACGTACTTC.

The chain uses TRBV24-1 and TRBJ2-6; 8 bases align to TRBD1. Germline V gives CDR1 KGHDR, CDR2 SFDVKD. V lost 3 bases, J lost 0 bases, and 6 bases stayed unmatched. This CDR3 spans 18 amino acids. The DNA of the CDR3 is TGTGCCACCAGTGATGACGGACAGGGAAACTCTGGGGCCAACGTCCTGACTTTC. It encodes CATSDDGQGNSGANVLTF.

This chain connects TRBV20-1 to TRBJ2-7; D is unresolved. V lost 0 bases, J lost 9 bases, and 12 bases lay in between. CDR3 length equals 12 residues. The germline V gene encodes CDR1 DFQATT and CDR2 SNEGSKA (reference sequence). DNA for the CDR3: TGCAGTGCTAGAGATCCCAAGGGTGGGCAGTACTTC. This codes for CSARDPKGGQYF.

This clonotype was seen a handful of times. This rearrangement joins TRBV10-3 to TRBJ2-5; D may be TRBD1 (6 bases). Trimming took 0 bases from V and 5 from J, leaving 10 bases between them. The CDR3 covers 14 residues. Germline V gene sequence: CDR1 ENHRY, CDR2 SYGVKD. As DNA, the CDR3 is TGTGCCATCAGTGAGTCGGCAGGGGTGGAGACCCAGTACTTC. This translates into CAISESAGVETQYF.

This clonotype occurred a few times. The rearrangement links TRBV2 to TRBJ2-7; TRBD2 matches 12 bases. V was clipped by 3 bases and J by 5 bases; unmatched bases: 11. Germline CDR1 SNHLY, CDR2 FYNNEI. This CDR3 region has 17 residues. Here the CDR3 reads CASSDGLAGGPKDEQYF. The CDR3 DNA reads TGTGCCAGCAGTGATGGTCTAGCGGGAGGGCCTAAGGACGAGCAGTACTTC.

DNA for the CDR3: TGCGCCAGCAGTCAGACGACAGGCTATTACGAGCAGTACTTC. It specifies CASSQTTGYYEQYF. The rearrangement joins TRBV10-1 to TRBJ2-7, with D tentatively TRBD1 (6 bases). The germline V gene has CDR1 WNHNN and CDR2 SYGVQD (reference sequence). Trimming pared 5 bases from V and 4 bases from J, leaving 15 bases between. The CDR3 spans 14 residues.

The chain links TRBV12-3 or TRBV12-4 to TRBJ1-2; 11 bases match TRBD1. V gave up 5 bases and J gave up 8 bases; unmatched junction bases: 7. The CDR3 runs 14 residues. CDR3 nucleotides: TGTGCCAGCAGTCATCCGGACAGGGGGCGAGGCTACACCTTC. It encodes CASSHPDRGRGYTF.

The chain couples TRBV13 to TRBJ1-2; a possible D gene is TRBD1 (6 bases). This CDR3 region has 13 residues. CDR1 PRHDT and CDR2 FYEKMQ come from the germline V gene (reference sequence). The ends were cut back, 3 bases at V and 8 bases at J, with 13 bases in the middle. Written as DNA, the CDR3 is TGTGCCAGCAGCTTGCGGGGGCGCGGGGGCTACACCTTC. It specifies CASSLRGRGGYTF.

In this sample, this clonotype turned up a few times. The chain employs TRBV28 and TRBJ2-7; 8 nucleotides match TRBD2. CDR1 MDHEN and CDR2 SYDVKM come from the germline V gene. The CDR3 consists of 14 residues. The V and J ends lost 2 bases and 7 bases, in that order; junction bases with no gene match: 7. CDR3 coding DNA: TGTGCCAGCAGTTTACTCCCTAGCGGGCGGGAGCAGTACTTC. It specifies CASSLLPSGREQYF.

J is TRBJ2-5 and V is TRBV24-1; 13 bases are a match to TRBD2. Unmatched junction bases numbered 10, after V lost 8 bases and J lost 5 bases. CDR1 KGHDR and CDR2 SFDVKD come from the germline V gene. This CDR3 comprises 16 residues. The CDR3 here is CATTTFPGLAGETQYF. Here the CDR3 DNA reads TGTGCCACCACTACATTCCCGGGACTAGCGGGGGAGACCCAGTACTTC.

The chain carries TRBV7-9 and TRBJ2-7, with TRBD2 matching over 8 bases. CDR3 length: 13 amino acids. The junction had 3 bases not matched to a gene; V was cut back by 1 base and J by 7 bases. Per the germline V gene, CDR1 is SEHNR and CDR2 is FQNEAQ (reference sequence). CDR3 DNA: TGTGCCAGCAGCTTAGGGACTAGCTTTGAGCAGTACTTC. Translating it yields CASSLGTSFEQYF.

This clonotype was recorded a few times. CDR3 residues: CASSFGSQTEAFF. In DNA form, the CDR3 reads TGTGCCAGCAGTTTCGGGAGCCAAACTGAAGCTTTCTTT. The chain recombines TRBV12-3 or TRBV12-4 with TRBJ1-1, with D hard to call. The germline V and J ends were trimmed by 3 bases and 5 bases, with 10 bases remaining between them. The CDR3 totals 13 residues.

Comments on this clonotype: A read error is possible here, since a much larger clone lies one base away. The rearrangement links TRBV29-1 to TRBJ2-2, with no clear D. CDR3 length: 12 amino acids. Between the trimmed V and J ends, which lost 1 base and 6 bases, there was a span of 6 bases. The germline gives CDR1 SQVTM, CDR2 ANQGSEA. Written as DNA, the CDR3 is TGCAGCGTTGAAGCTGAGGCCGGGGAGCTGTTTTTT. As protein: CSVEAEAGELFF.

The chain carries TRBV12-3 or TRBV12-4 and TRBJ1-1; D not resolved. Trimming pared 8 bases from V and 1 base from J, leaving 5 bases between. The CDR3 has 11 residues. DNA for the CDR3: TGTGCCAGCCAGGAGAACACTGAAGCTTTCTTT. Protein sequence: CASQENTEAFF.

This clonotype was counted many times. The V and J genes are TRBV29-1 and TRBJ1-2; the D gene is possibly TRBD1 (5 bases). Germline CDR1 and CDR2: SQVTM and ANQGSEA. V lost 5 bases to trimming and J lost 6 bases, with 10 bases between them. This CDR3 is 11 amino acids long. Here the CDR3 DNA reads TGCAGCGTTTACTGGGGGAATGGCTACACCTTC. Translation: CSVYWGNGYTF. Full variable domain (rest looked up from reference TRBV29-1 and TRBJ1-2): SAVISQKPSRDICQRGTSLTIQCQVDSQVTMMFWYRQQPGQSLTLIATANQGSEATYESGFVIDKFPISRPNLTFSTLTVSNMSPEDSSIYLCSVYWGNGYTFGSGTRLTVV.

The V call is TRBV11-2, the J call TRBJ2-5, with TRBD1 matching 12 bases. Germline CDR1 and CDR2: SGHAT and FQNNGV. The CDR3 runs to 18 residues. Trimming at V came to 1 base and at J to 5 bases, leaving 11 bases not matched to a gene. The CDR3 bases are TGTGCCAGCAGCTTAGGCCGGCGGGACAGGGGGCGAGAGGAGACCCAGTACTTC. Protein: CASSLGRRDRGREETQYF.